The TCR beta chain under discussion was sequenced for a study of T cells in women clearing cervical HPV infection. Points from the study as a whole: Associations may precede or follow infection; HPV-specific or memory T cells were not isolated.

Average input was about 1,200 ng genomic DNA for immunoSEQ TCR beta CDR3 amplification. The protocol was immunoSEQ multiplex PCR, while the TCRdb copy is restricted to in-frame clones and leaves out a portion. The sample is made up of some 21,000 clones, and the top ten hold around 24% of it. About this clone itself: The antigen is not known.

The sequencing input was blood buffy coat. The source of this sequence is a woman between 18 and 75 years old with a cervical HPV16 infection that either progressed to CIN3+ or cleared (not recorded which).

CDR3 in amino acids: CAWTLGTESNYGYTF. CDR3 bases read: TGTGCCTGGACCCTTGGGACAGAGAGTAACTATGGC. This chain joins TRBV30 and TRBJ1-2; 7 nucleotides agree with TRBD1. The read is 3 residues too short to cover the CDR3 end, so that end is filled in from the germline J gene. V trimming: 4 bases; J trimming: 1 base; junction bases outside the gene matches: 9. CDR1 and CDR2 from the germline V gene are GTSNPN and SVGIG (reference sequence). This CDR3 has 15 residues.